Sequencing of this T cell receptor (beta chain) was carried out in a study of blood T cell repertoires in COVID-19. This table comes from immunoSEQ multiplex PCR, and its TCRdb copy is limited to in-frame clones, with some not included. Counted here are about 82,000 clones, around 80% occurring once; the ten biggest clones make up about 18%. Source material: peripheral blood. The sequence derives from a woman in her sixties or seventies with acute or convalescent COVID-19.

DNA for the CDR3: TGTGCCAGCAGTGGACTAGCGGGGGGCTACAATGAGCAGTTCTTC. Its translation is CASSGLAGGYNEQFF. The chain combines TRBV2 with TRBJ2-1, with TRBD2 matching over 13 bases. Germline CDR1 and CDR2: SNHLY and FYNNEI. The CDR3 loop spans 15 amino acids. J lost 3 bases, V lost 4 bases, and 0 bases had no gene match.